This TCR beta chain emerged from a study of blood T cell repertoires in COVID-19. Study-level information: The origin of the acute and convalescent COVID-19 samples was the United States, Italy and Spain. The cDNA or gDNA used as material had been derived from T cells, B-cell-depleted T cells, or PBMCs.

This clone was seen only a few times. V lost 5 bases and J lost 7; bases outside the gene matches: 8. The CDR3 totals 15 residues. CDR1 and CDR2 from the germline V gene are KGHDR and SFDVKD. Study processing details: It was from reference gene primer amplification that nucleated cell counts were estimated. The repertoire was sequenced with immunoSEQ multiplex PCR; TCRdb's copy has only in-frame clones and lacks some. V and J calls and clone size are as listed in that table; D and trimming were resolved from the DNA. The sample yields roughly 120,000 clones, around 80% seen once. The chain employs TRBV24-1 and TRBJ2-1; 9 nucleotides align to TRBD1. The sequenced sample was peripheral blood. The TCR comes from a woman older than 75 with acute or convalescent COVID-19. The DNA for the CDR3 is TGTGCCACCAGTGCCGGACAGGGGTTTTTGAATGAGCAGTTCTTC. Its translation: CATSAGQGFLNEQFF.